Shown below are 25 T cell receptor beta chains from a single sample sequenced in a study of blood T cells in healthy people across ages. The authors ran a second PCR of roughly 6 to 12 cycles using a sample-barcoded 5' primer and a J-beta primer mix. In TCRdb, the 5' RACE reads were re-called with MiXCR into one record per CDR3 protein. Of about 1.6 million distinct CDR3 sequences listed, 30% to 40% were seen once; the top ten hold about 11%. Sequencing used blood. Receptors originate from a woman aged 30 to 39 in good health.

This clonotype has just a few counts. Sequence at one end of the junction differs from germline and may be a read error. The J gene is TRBJ2-3, the V gene TRBV3-1, with 13 bases fitting TRBD2. CDR1 is LGHDT and CDR2 is YNNKEL in the germline V gene (reference sequence). The CDR3 consists of 16 residues. Here the CDR3 reads CASSHAGLAGTGTQYF. CDR3 nucleotides: TGCGCCAGCAGCCACGCGGGACTAGCGGGGACAGGTACGCAGTATTTT.

This clonotype has only a few counts. V gene TRBV29-1 combines with J gene TRBJ1-1; D uncertain. This CDR3 contains 11 residues. Trimming removed 5 bases from V and 0 bases from J, with 4 bases in between. The germline gives CDR1 SQVTM, CDR2 ANQGSEA. CDR3: CSVLVNTEAFF. As DNA, the CDR3 is TGCAGCGTTCTCGTGAACACTGAAGCTTTCTTT.

V is TRBV20-1 and J is TRBJ2-7; no clear D. CDR1 and CDR2 from the germline V gene are DFQATT and SNEGSKA (reference sequence). Trimming took off 1 base at V and 6 bases at J, with 13 bases between the two ends. CDR3 length: 13 residues. CDR3 in amino acids: CSARVLGIGEQYF. CDR3 bases: TGCAGTGCTAGAGTATTGGGGATAGGCGAGCAGTACTTC.

In this sample, this clonotype turned up a few times. V and J are TRBV20-1 and TRBJ2-7; 8 bases align to TRBD1. Germline CDR1 is DFQATT and CDR2 is SNEGSKA (reference sequence). The CDR3 totals 12 residues. J gave up 6 bases and V 4 bases, and 5 bases lay outside the gene matches. The CDR3 DNA follows: TGCAGTGCTACGACAGGGGTGGGCGAGCAGTACTTC. Its translation: CSATTGVGEQYF.

The genes are TRBV5-1 and TRBJ1-4; D gene uncertain. Germline V CDR1 and CDR2: SGHRS, YFSETQ. Trimming took 2 bases from V and 0 from J, leaving 5 bases between them. This CDR3 has 14 amino acids. The CDR3 region has the DNA TGCGCCAGCAGCTTTTTTGCAACTAATGAAAAACTGTTTTTT. The encoded protein is CASSFFATNEKLFF.

The chain links TRBV7-9 to TRBJ2-7, with D unresolved. This CDR3 has 16 residues. Looked up from germline, CDR1 is SEHNR and CDR2 is FQNEAQ (reference sequence). Trimming removed 2 bases at V and 3 bases at J, with 17 bases between. The CDR3 loop is CASSLSGISDDYEQYF. CDR3 coding DNA: TGTGCCAGCAGCTTAAGTGGTATCTCCGACGACTACGAGCAGTACTTC.

The chain links TRBV2 to TRBJ1-5, with 7 bases matching TRBD1. The CDR3 has 14 amino acids. The J segment lost 7 bases and the V segment lost 3 bases, leaving 6 bases of the junction unmatched. Germline V gene data show CDR1 as SNHLY and CDR2 as FYNNEI. The DNA for the CDR3 is TGTGCCAGCAGTGAGGGACAGAATTGGCAGCCCCAGCATTTT. Protein: CASSEGQNWQPQHF. Variable domain in full (rest from reference TRBV2 and TRBJ1-5): EPEVTQTPSHQVTQMGQEVILRCVPISNHLYFYWYRQILGQKVEFLVSFYNNEISEKSEIFDDQFSVERPDGSNFTLKIRSTKLEDSAMYFCASSEGQNWQPQHFGDGTRLSIL.

The chain has TRBV25-1 and TRBJ2-1; the D gene is possibly TRBD2 (5 bases). This CDR3 contains 13 residues. The V end was cut by 10 bases, the J end by 8 bases, with 18 bases between. The germline gives CDR1 MGHDK, CDR2 SYGVNS. CDR3 in amino acids: CATEGKVEDEQFF. CDR3 coding DNA: TGTGCCACAGAGGGAAAAGTCGAGGATGAGCAGTTCTTC.

This clonotype was detected a few times. The junction departs from the called germline gene at one end, perhaps through a read error. J is TRBJ1-2 and V is TRBV7-9; the match to TRBD1 covers 7 bases. The CDR3 contains 14 residues. Germline assignment: CDR1 SEHNR and CDR2 FQNEAQ (reference sequence). In DNA form, the CDR3 reads TGTGCCAGCAGCTTAGCAGGGGGCCTGAATGGCTGCACCTTC. This gives the protein CASSLAGGLNGCTF.

Comments on this clonotype: Germline and junction disagree at one end, which may indicate a read error. The chain uses TRBV7-3 and TRBJ2-1; D call uncertain. The CDR3 covers 13 residues. Germline loops: CDR1 SGHTA, CDR2 FQGTGA. CDR3 loop: CAGSLDLYNEQFF. The DNA for the CDR3 is TGTGCCGGCAGCTTAGACCTTTACAATGAGCAGTTCTTC.

This clonotype was picked up a small number of times. The V gene is TRBV27, the J gene TRBJ2-3; TRBD2 might be the D (5 bases). Germline CDR1 is MNHEY and CDR2 is SMNVEV (reference sequence). The germline V and J ends were trimmed by 10 bases and 2 bases, with 16 bases remaining between them. This CDR3 region has 14 residues. The CDR3 DNA reads as TGTGCCAATTCGGCCGGGGTCTACACAGATACGCAGTATTTT. Protein sequence: CANSAGVYTDTQYF.

V and J are TRBV4-1 and TRBJ2-3; TRBD2 matches at 8 bases. The J segment lost 0 bases and the V segment lost 4 bases, leaving 9 bases of the junction unmatched. This CDR3 has 17 amino acids. Germline assignment: CDR1 MGHRA and CDR2 YSYEKL. The CDR3 protein is CASSPTLAGSSTDTQYF. The CDR3 nucleotides are TGCGCCAGCAGCCCCACCTTAGCGGGATCTAGCACAGATACGCAGTATTTT.

This clonotype occurred a few times. V gene TRBV4-1 combines with J gene TRBJ1-4, with unresolved D. The CDR3 covers 12 residues. Germline lookup yields CDR1 MGHRA and CDR2 YSYEKL. The V end lost 3 bases, the J end lost 8 bases, and 7 bases lay between the germline ends. CDR3 DNA sequence: TGCGCCAGCAGCCACACGGAAGAAAAACTGTTTTTT. This encodes CASSHTEEKLFF.

The V gene is TRBV7-8, the J gene TRBJ1-6, with D possibly matching TRBD1 (5 bases). The V and J ends lost 2 bases and 7 bases respectively, with 15 bases between them. Germline CDR1 is SGHVS and CDR2 is FQNEAQ. There are 16 residues in the CDR3. In DNA, the CDR3 is TGTGCCAGCAGCTTAAACAACAGGTCCGGGAATTCACCCCTCCACTTT. It translates to CASSLNNRSGNSPLHF.

This clonotype has a handful of counts. V and J are TRBV7-2 and TRBJ1-2; 7 nucleotides match TRBD1. The V and J ends lost 4 bases and 4 bases, in that order; junction bases with no gene match: 15. CDR3 length: 17 amino acids. Germline lookup yields CDR1 SGHTA and CDR2 FQGNSA. In nucleotides, the CDR3 is TGTGCCAGCAGCTCCCTTGCCTCTAGGGGGCCGGGCTATGGCTACACCTTC. Its translation is CASSSLASRGPGYGYTF. The whole variable domain, remainder taken from reference TRBV7-2 and TRBJ1-2, is GAGVSQSPSNKVTEKGKDVELRCDPISGHTALYWYRQSLGQGLEFLIYFQGNSAPDKSGLPSDRFSAERTGGSVSTLTIQRTQQEDSAVYLCASSSLASRGPGYGYTFGSGTRLTVV.

This clonotype turned up a few times. V gene TRBV20-1 combines with J gene TRBJ2-2, with D possibly matching TRBD2 (7 bases). Germline lookup yields CDR1 DFQATT and CDR2 SNEGSKA (reference sequence). This CDR3 is 14 amino acids long. V lost 6 bases, J lost 6 bases, and 17 bases lay in between. CDR3 protein: CSAREGGAAGELFF. The DNA of the CDR3 is TGCAGTGCCCGAGAGGGGGGGGCTGCCGGGGAGCTGTTTTTT.

A few counts support this clonotype. The chain joins TRBV5-5 to TRBJ1-2, with a possible D match to TRBD1 (6 bases). Germline lookup yields CDR1 SGHKS and CDR2 YYEKEE (reference sequence). V shed 4 bases and J shed 6 bases, with 13 bases lying between them. The CDR3 runs 13 residues. This chain's CDR3 is CASSQGGPHGYTF. DNA of the CDR3: TGTGCCAGCAGCCAAGGGGGGCCACATGGCTACACCTTC.

On this clonotype itself: This may be a read error, as it is one base from a much larger clone. CDR3 nucleotides: TGTGCCAGCAGGTGGAGAACAGGGGAAATCGAGCAGTACTTC. Translated: CASRWRTGEIEQYF. The chain recombines TRBV28 with TRBJ2-7, with 7 nucleotides matching TRBD1. Germline V CDR1 and CDR2: MDHEN, SYDVKM. V gave up 6 bases and J gave up 6 bases; unmatched junction bases: 11. The CDR3 has 14 amino acids.

The V and J genes are TRBV7-3 and TRBJ2-1; the match to TRBD2 covers 9 bases. Trimming at V came to 1 base and at J to 2 bases, leaving 12 bases not matched to a gene. CDR1 is SGHTA, CDR2 FQGTGA, per germline. The CDR3 extends over 19 amino acids. The CDR3 is CASSLNPTLAGIAYNEQFF. The CDR3 DNA is TGTGCCAGCAGCTTAAACCCCACTCTAGCGGGGATCGCCTACAATGAGCAGTTCTTC.

Turning to this clonotype: This clone may be a read error of a much larger clone one base away. The rearrangement joins TRBV6-6 to TRBJ2-4; D is unresolved. The assigned J gene may be wrong: the sequence end matches TRBJ2-7 better. The germline gives CDR1 MNHNY, CDR2 SVGAGI (reference sequence). The CDR3 is 13 amino acids. DNA for the CDR3: TGTGCCAGCAGTTACGACGGATCCTGCGAGCAGTACTTC. Protein product: CASSYDGSCEQYF.

This clonotype was observed a few times. The chain uses TRBV9 and TRBJ2-4; D ambiguous. The CDR3 is made up of 12 amino acids. The germline V gene encodes CDR1 SGDLS and CDR2 YYNGEE. Trimming removed 5 bases at V and 8 bases at J, with 11 bases between. The CDR3 loop reads CASSQPRDIQYF. As DNA, the CDR3 is TGTGCCAGCAGTCAGCCTAGGGACATTCAGTACTTC. Variable domain in full (rest from reference TRBV9 and TRBJ2-4): DSGVTQTPKHLITATGQRVTLRCSPRSGDLSVYWYQQSLDQGLQFLIQYYNGEERAKGNILERFSAQQFPDLHSELNLSSLELGDSALYFCASSQPRDIQYFGAGTRLSVL.

The chain recombines TRBV27 with TRBJ1-5; no definite D call. The germline gives CDR1 MNHEY, CDR2 SMNVEV (reference sequence). The germline V and J ends were trimmed by 5 bases and 4 bases, with 15 bases remaining between them. The CDR3 consists of 15 residues. The CDR3 DNA is TGTGCCAGCAGTCCAGTCTTGGGGAGGAATCAGCCCCAGCATTTT. Translating it yields CASSPVLGRNQPQHF.

This sequence joins TRBV9 and TRBJ2-1, with 7 bases identical to TRBD2. CDR1 and CDR2 from the germline V gene are SGDLS and YYNGEE. Trimming removed 3 bases from V and 2 bases from J; junction bases left unmatched: 5. The CDR3 length is 15 residues. The CDR3 DNA sequence: TGTGCCAGCAGCGCGACCGGGACTACCTACAATGAGCAGTTCTTC. Protein sequence: CASSATGTTYNEQFF.

The chain recombines TRBV10-3 with TRBJ2-5, with 9 bases that match TRBD2. The CDR3 extends over 16 amino acids. V lost 6 bases to trimming and J lost 4 bases; unmatched junction nucleotides: 12. CDR1 is ENHRY, CDR2 SYGVKD, per germline. The CDR3 sequence: CAIRGVGGGAGETQYF. The DNA of the CDR3 is TGTGCCATCAGGGGGGTTGGCGGGGGGGCCGGAGAGACCCAGTACTTC.

The chain combines TRBV20-1 with TRBJ2-5; 10 nucleotides align to TRBD1. Germline lookup yields CDR1 DFQATT and CDR2 SNEGSKA (reference sequence). Unmatched junction bases numbered 15, after V lost 6 bases and J lost 11 bases. This CDR3 spans 14 amino acids. CDR3 sequence (DNA): TGCAGTGCCCTTTCCGGGACAGGGGTAGGAGAGCAGTACTTC. Translating gives CSALSGTGVGEQYF.